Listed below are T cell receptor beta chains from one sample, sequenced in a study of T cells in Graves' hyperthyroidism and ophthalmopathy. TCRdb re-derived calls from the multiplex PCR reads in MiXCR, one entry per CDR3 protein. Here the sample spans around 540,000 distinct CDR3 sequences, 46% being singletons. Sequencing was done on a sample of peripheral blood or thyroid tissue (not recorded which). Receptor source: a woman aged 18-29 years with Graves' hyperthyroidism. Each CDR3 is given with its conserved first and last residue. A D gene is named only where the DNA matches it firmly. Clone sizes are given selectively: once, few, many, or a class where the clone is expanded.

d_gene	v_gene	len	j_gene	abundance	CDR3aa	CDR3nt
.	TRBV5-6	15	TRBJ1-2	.	CASSNFRGQTYGYTF	TGTGCCAGCAGCAACTTCCGGGGCCAGACCTATGGCTACACCTTC
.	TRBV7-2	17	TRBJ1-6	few	CASSPRAGDSYNSPLHF	TGTGCCAGCAGCCCGCGGGCAGGGGATTCCTATAATTCACCCCTCCACTTT
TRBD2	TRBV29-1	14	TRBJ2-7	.	CSVEDYLAGTEQCF	TGCAGCGTTGAAGATTACCTAGCGGGGACCGAGCAGTGCTTC
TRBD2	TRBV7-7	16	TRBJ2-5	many	CASSRGAGGPQETQYF	TGTGCCAGCAGCCGAGGGGCGGGAGGGCCCCAAGAGACCCAGTACTTC
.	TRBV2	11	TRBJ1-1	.	CASIKNTEAFF	TGTGCCAGCATAAAGAACACTGAAGCTTTCTTT
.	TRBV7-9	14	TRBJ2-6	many	CASSLAGGANVLTF	TGTGCCAGCAGCTTAGCGGGAGGGGCCAACGTCCTGACTTTC
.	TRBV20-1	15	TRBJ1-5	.	CSARVVEDSNQPQHF	TGCAGTGCTAGAGTAGTAGAAGATAGCAATCAGCCCCAGCATTTT
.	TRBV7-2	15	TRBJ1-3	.	CASSFQGRAGNTIYF	TGTGCCAGCAGCTTCCAGGGACGGGCTGGAAACACCATATATTTT
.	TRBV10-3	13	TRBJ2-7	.	CAISETGNYEQYF	TGTGCCATCAGTGAGACAGGGAACTACGAGCAGTACTTC
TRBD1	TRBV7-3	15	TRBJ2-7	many	CASSFDRGPNYEQYF	TGTGCCAGCAGCTTCGACAGGGGACCGAACTACGAGCAGTACTTC
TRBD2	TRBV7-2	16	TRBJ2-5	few	CASSLRTSGREETQYF	TGTGCCAGCAGCTTAAGGACTAGCGGGAGGGAAGAGACCCAGTACTTC
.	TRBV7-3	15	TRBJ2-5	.	CASSLFQGTQETQYF	TGTGCCAGCAGCCTATTTCAGGGCACGCAAGAGACCCAGTACTTC
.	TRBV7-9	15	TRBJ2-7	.	CAGSLLGQGGNEQYF	TGTGCCGGCAGCTTACTAGGACAGGGAGGGAACGAGCAGTACTTC
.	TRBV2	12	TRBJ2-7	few	CASNPSRNEQYF	TGTGCCAGCAATCCTAGCAGGAACGAGCAGTACTTC
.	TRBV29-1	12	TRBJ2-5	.	CSVEGGSGTQYF	TGCAGCGTTGAAGGGGGATCGGGGACCCAGTACTTC
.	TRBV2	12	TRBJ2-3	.	CASSQTVDTQYF	TGTGCCAGCAGTCAGACGGTAGATACGCAGTATTTT
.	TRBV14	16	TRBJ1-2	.	CASSQDLPGANYGYTF	TGTGCCAGCAGCCAGGACCTCCCGGGAGCTAACTATGGCTACACCTTC
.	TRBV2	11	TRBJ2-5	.	CAGSEAETQYF	TGTGCCGGCAGCGAGGCGGAGACCCAGTACTTC
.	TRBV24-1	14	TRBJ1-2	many	CATSDSRDNYGYTF	TGTGCCACCAGTGATTCGCGGGATAACTATGGCTACACCTTC
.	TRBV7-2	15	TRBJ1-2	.	CASSAANSGLIPLTF	TGTGCCAGCAGCGCAGCAAACTCGGGACTCATACCTCTCACCTTC
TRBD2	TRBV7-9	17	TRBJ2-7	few	CASSSPGLAGGPREQYF	TGTGCCAGCAGCTCGCCGGGACTAGCGGGAGGGCCGAGGGAGCAGTACTTC
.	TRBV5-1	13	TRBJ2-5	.	CASSPAARETQYF	TGCGCCAGCAGCCCGGCAGCGAGAGAGACCCAGTACTTC
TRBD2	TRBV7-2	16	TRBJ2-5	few	CASSLVWEGNQETQYF	TGTGCCAGCAGCTTAGTGTGGGAGGGAAACCAAGAGACCCAGTACTTC
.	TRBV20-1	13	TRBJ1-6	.	CSASDIYNSPLHF	TGCAGTGCTAGTGACATATATAATTCACCCCTCCACTTT
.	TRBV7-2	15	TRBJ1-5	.	CASRPQGWGNQPQHF	TGTGCCAGCAGACCCCAGGGTTGGGGCAATCAGCCCCAGCATTTT
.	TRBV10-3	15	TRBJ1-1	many	CASSYSYGVDTEAFF	TGTGCCAGCAGTTACTCCTACGGGGTGGACACTGAAGCTTTCTTT
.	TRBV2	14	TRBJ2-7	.	CASSLGVGAYEQYF	TGTGCCAGCAGCTTAGGGGTGGGGGCCTACGAGCAGTACTTC
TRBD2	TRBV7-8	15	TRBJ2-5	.	CASSEEGLALETQYF	TGTGCCAGCAGCGAAGAAGGACTAGCTCTAGAGACCCAGTACTTC